These 3 T cell receptor beta chains share one sample of origin, sequenced in a study of T cells in Graves' hyperthyroidism and ophthalmopathy. Amplified TCR beta CDR3 regions came from RNA transcripts. In the first-round RT-PCR of the TCR CDR3, the HTBI primer set was used. TCRdb reprocessed the multiplex PCR reads via MiXCR and lists one record per CDR3 protein. Here the sample spans a few hundred thousand distinct CDR3 sequences, roughly 18% being singletons. The sequenced sample consisted of blood. All receptors derive from a woman aged 45-59 years with Graves' hyperthyroidism.

The V call is TRBV4-1, the J call TRBJ2-3; 14 bases agree with TRBD2. V gave up 4 bases and J gave up 4 bases; unmatched junction bases: 19. The CDR3 is 21 amino acids. CDR1 is MGHRA and CDR2 is YSYEKL in the germline V gene. The CDR3, as DNA: TGCGCCAGCAGCCCCACACGACTAGCGGGAGGGCCAGTTGCCACAGCAGATACGCAGTATTTT. Translated: CASSPTRLAGGPVATADTQYF.

The chain carries TRBV3-1 and TRBJ1-2; 9 bases line up with TRBD1. The CDR3 runs 14 residues. With V trimmed by 5 bases and J by 3 bases, 4 bases remained unmatched. In germline, CDR1 is LGHDT, CDR2 YNNKEL (reference sequence). CDR3 DNA sequence: TGTGCCAGCAGCAACCGGGACAGGGACTATGGCTACACCTTC. Its translation: CASSNRDRDYGYTF.

This chain links TRBV12-5 with TRBJ2-1, with unresolved D. There are 13 residues in the CDR3. Trimming took off 1 base at V and 8 bases at J, with 9 bases between the two ends. Per the germline V gene, CDR1 is LGHNT and CDR2 is FRNRAP. CDR3 amino acids: CASGLAPADEQFF. The CDR3 bases are TGTGCTAGTGGTTTGGCCCCGGCCGATGAGCAGTTCTTC. Full variable domain (rest looked up from reference TRBV12-5 and TRBJ2-1): DARVTQTPRHKVTEMGQEVTMRCQPILGHNTVFWYRQTMMQGLELLAYFRNRAPLDDSGMPKDRFSAEMPDATLATLKIQPSEPRDSAVYFCASGLAPADEQFFGPGTRLTVL.